This T cell receptor beta chain came from a study of T cells in Graves' hyperthyroidism and ophthalmopathy. Regarding the study as a whole: Ophthalmopathy was separated from stable hyperthyroidism by a 13 V-J model.

The ends were cut back, 3 bases at V and 4 bases at J, with 9 bases in the middle. This CDR3 spans 13 amino acids. Germline V gives CDR1 SGHNT, CDR2 YENEEA. No ophthalmopathy progression within 18 months constituted stable Graves' hyperthyroidism. The study left out patients who had uncontrolled infection, other autoimmune disease, pregnancy or lactation. Based on clinical symptoms, serum thyroxine and TRAb, thyroid ultrasound and orbital computed tomography, diagnoses were reached. This clonotype was picked up a small number of times. What it recognizes is unknown. RNA transcripts served as the template for amplifying TCR beta CDR3 regions. Researchers ran a first-round RT-PCR on the TCR CDR3 using the HTBI primer set. From the multiplex PCR reads, TCRdb called clonotypes with MiXCR, one entry per CDR3 protein. The sample holds around 540,000 distinct CDR3 sequences, roughly 50% seen once.

The sequencing input was peripheral blood or thyroid tissue (not recorded which). This clonotype originated in a woman younger than 30 with Graves' hyperthyroidism. The genes are TRBV11-3 and TRBJ2-5; D unresolved. Here the CDR3 reads CASSLPGPETQYF. DNA of the CDR3: TGTGCCAGCAGCTTGCCCGGACCAGAGACCCAGTACTTC.